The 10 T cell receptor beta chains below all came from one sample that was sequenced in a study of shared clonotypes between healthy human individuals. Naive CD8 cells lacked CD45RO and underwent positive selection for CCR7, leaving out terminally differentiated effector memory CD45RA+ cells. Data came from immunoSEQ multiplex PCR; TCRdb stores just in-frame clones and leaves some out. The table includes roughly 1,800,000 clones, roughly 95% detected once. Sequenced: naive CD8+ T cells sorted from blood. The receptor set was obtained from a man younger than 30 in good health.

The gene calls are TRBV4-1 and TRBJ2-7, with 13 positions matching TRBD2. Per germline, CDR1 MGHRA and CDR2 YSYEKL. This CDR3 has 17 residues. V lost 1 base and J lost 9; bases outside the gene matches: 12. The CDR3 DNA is TGCGCCAGCAGCCAAGTCCCCCTACTAGCGGGAGGGCCCCGGCAGTACTTC. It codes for CASSQVPLLAGGPRQYF.

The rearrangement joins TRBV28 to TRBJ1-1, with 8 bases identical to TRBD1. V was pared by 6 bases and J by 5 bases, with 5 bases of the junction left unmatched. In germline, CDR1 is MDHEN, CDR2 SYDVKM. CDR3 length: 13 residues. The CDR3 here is CASSWDRLTEAFF. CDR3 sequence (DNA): TGTGCCAGCAGCTGGGACAGGCTAACTGAAGCTTTCTTT.

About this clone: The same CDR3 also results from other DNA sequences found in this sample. Here the CDR3 reads CASSIGDSYEQYF. The CDR3 DNA is TGTGCCAGTAGTATTGGCGACAGCTACGAGCAGTACTTC. The rearrangement joins TRBV19 to TRBJ2-7, with D possibly being TRBD1 (5 bases). The V gene's germline CDR1 is LNHDA and CDR2 SQIVND (reference sequence). The CDR3 runs to 13 residues. Trimming pared 3 bases from V and 3 bases from J, leaving 9 bases between.

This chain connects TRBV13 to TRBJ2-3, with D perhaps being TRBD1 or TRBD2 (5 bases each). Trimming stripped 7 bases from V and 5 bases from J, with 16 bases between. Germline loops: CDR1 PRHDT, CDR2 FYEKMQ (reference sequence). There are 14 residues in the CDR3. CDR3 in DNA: TGTGCCAGCATGGGCCCCGTTGGGGGAGATACGCAGTATTTT. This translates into CASMGPVGGDTQYF.

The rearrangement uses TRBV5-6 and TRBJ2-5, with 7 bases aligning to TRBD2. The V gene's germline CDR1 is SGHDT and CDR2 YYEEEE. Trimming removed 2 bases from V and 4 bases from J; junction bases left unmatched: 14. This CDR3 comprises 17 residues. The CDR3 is CASSFGGIAGDLETQYF. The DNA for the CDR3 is TGTGCCAGCAGCTTCGGTGGCATCGCGGGAGATCTAGAGACCCAGTACTTC.

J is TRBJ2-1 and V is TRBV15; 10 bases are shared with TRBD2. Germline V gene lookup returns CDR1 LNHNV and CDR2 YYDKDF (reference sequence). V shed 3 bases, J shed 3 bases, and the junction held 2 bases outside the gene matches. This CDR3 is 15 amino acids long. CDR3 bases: TGTGCCACCAGCAGCGAGCGGGAGGGCTACAATGAGCAGTTCTTC. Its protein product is CATSSEREGYNEQFF.

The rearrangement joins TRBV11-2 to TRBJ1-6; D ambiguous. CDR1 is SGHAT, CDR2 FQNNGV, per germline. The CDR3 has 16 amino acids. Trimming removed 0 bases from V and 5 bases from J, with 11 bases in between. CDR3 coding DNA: TGTGCCAGCAGCTTAGAGGGCGGCCAAGATAATTCACCCCTCCACTTT. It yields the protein CASSLEGGQDNSPLHF.

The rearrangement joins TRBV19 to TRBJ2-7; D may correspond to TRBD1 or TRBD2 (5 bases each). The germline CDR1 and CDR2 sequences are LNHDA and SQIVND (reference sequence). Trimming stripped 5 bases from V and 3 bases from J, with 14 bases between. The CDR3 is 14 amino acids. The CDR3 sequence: CASSLWDGDYEQYF. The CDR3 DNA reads TGTGCCAGTAGTCTTTGGGACGGAGACTACGAGCAGTACTTC.

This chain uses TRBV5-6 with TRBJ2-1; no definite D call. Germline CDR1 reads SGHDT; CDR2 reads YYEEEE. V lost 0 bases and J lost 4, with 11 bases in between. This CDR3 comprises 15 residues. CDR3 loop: CASSLGDSAYNEQFF. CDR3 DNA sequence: TGTGCCAGCAGCTTGGGGGATTCGGCATACAATGAGCAGTTCTTC.

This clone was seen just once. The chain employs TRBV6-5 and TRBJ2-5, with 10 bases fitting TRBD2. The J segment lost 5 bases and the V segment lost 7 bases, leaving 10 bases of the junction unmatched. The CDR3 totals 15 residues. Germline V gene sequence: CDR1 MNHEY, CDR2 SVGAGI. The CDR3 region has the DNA TGTGCCAGCACTGGACTAGCGGAGTGGGGGGAGACCCAGTACTTC. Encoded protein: CASTGLAEWGETQYF.